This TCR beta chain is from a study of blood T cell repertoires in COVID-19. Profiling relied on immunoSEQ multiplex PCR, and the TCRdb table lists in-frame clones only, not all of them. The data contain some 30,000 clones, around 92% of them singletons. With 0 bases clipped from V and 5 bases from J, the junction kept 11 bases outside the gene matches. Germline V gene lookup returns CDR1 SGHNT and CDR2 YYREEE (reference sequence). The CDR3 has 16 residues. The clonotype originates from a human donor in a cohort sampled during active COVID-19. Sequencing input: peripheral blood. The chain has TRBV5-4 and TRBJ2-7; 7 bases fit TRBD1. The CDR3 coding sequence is TGTGCCAGCAGCTTGGAAGGGGGACAGATTATGGACGAGCAGTACTTC. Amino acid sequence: CASSLEGGQIMDEQYF.